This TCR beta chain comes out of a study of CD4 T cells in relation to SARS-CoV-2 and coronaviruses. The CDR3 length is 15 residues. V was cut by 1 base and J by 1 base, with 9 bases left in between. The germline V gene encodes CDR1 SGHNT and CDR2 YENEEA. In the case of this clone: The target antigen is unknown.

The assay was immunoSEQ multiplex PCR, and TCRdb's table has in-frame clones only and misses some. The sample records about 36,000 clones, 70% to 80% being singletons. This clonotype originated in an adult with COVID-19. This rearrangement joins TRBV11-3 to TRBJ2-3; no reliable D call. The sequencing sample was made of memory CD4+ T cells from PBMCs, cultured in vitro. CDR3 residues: CASSLAGSRTDTQYF. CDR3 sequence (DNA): TGTGCCAGCAGCTTAGCGGGCTCCCGCACAGATACGCAGTATTTT.